This T cell receptor (beta chain) was documented in a study of blood T cell repertoires in COVID-19. In the study overall: The origin of the acute and convalescent COVID-19 samples was the United States, Italy and Spain.

The authors' processing: Nucleated cell number was recorded as an estimate derived from reference gene primer amplification. Only in-frame clones appear in the TCRdb table, and some are missing; sequencing was by immunoSEQ multiplex PCR. That table is the source of V, J and clone size, and D and trimming were worked out from the DNA. The table records around 250,000 clones, 86% of them present only once. The CDR3 runs 16 residues. V was pared by 1 base and J by 5 bases, with 6 bases of the junction left unmatched. Germline V gives CDR1 SGHRS, CDR2 YFSETQ. Material: peripheral blood. V is TRBV5-1 and J is TRBJ2-3; TRBD2 agrees at 11 bases. The TCR sequence derives from a man older than 75 with acute or convalescent COVID-19. The CDR3: CASSLSLAGGRDTQYF. For the CDR3, the DNA is TGCGCCAGCAGCTTGAGCCTAGCGGGAGGTAGAGATACGCAGTATTTT. Filled out from reference TRBV5-1 and TRBJ2-3, the complete variable domain reads KAGVTQTPRYLIKTRGQQVTLSCSPISGHRSVSWYQQTPGQGLQFLFEYFSETQRNKGNFPGRFSGRQFSNSRSEMNVSTLELGDSALYLCASSLSLAGGRDTQYFGPGTRLTVL.